These T cell receptor beta chains were read from a single sample in a study of graft-versus-host responses after intestinal transplantation. Some clones are missing from TCRdb's copy, which holds only in-frame ones; the method was immunoSEQ multiplex PCR. The sample has 100,000 or so clones; more than 85% are singletons. Their recognized antigens are unknown. The sequenced sample was unstimulated CD4+ T cells sorted from spleen or lymph node cells, obtained before transplant. Receptors were obtained from a human donor who was the organ donor for an intestinal transplant. The CDR3 runs from the conserved cysteine through the conserved F or W. A D gene is named only where the DNA matches it firmly. Clone size is not always given. Where it is, it says once, few, many or a class for expanded clones.

d_gene: .; j_gene: TRBJ2-7; abundance: .; v_gene: TRBV6-1; CDR3aa: CASSEGSVRKQYF; CDR3nt: TGTGCCAGCAGTGAGGGCAGTGTACGAAAGCAGTACTTC
d_gene: .; j_gene: TRBJ1-2; abundance: .; v_gene: TRBV14; CDR3aa: CASSQEGAREGYTF; CDR3nt: TGTGCCAGCAGCCAAGAGGGTGCAAGAGAGGGCTACACCTTC
d_gene: .; j_gene: TRBJ2-2; abundance: .; v_gene: TRBV4-2; CDR3aa: CASSRALGTPLFPGELFF; CDR3nt: TGTGCCAGCAGCCGAGCTCTGGGGACTCCTCTTTTTCCCGGGGAGCTGTTTTTT
d_gene: TRBD2; j_gene: TRBJ2-5; abundance: .; v_gene: TRBV30; CDR3aa: CAWSVPLAGSQETQYF; CDR3nt: TGTGCCTGGAGTGTACCGCTAGCGGGGAGCCAAGAGACCCAGTACTTC
d_gene: .; j_gene: TRBJ1-4; abundance: .; v_gene: TRBV19; CDR3aa: CASSMQGSGEKLFF; CDR3nt: TGTGCCAGTAGTATGCAGGGGAGCGGTGAAAAACTGTTTTTT
d_gene: TRBD1; j_gene: TRBJ1-1; abundance: .; v_gene: TRBV18; CDR3aa: CASSPRDRASMNTEAFF; CDR3nt: TGTGCCAGCTCACCAAGAGACAGGGCTTCCATGAACACTGAAGCTTTCTTT
d_gene: .; j_gene: TRBJ2-3; abundance: .; v_gene: TRBV30; CDR3aa: CAWSLERVNTQYF; CDR3nt: TGTGCCTGGAGTCTCGAGCGGGTTAATACGCAGTATTTT
d_gene: .; j_gene: TRBJ2-2; abundance: once; v_gene: TRBV6-5; CDR3aa: CASSPLSFTGELFF; CDR3nt: TGTGCCAGCAGTCCCCTCTCCTTCACCGGGGAGCTGTTTTTT
d_gene: .; j_gene: TRBJ2-7; abundance: .; v_gene: TRBV28; CDR3aa: CASSLPGFYEQYF; CDR3nt: TGTGCCAGCAGTTTGCCGGGCTTCTACGAGCAGTACTTC
d_gene: .; j_gene: TRBJ1-4; abundance: few; v_gene: TRBV28; CDR3aa: CASSLGRVEKLFF; CDR3nt: TGTGCCAGCAGTTTGGGGAGGGTTGAAAAACTGTTTTTT
d_gene: .; j_gene: TRBJ2-1; abundance: .; v_gene: TRBV10-3; CDR3aa: CAISRGTELHNEQFF; CDR3nt: TGTGCCATCAGTCGTGGGACGGAACTTCACAATGAGCAGTTCTTC
d_gene: TRBD2; j_gene: TRBJ2-1; abundance: .; v_gene: TRBV6-1; CDR3aa: CASTVLAGGNEQFF; CDR3nt: TGTGCCAGCACTGTTCTAGCGGGGGGCAATGAGCAGTTCTTC
d_gene: .; j_gene: TRBJ1-1; abundance: .; v_gene: TRBV7-8; CDR3aa: CASSFGMDTEAFF; CDR3nt: TGTGCCAGCAGCTTCGGGATGGACACTGAAGCTTTCTTT
d_gene: TRBD2; j_gene: TRBJ2-3; abundance: .; v_gene: TRBV2; CDR3aa: CASSTGTSGPDTQYF; CDR3nt: TGTGCCAGCAGTACCGGGACTAGTGGCCCAGATACGCAGTATTTT
d_gene: .; j_gene: TRBJ1-6; abundance: .; v_gene: TRBV6-5; CDR3aa: CASKGLNYNSPLHF; CDR3nt: TGTGCCAGCAAAGGGTTGAACTATAATTCACCCCTCCACTTT
d_gene: .; j_gene: TRBJ2-7; abundance: once; v_gene: TRBV29-1; CDR3aa: CSVRRDVSYEQYF; CDR3nt: TGCAGCGTGCGCAGGGATGTTAGCTACGAGCAGTACTTC
d_gene: .; j_gene: TRBJ2-2; abundance: once; v_gene: TRBV5-1; CDR3aa: CASSLSQGYTGELFF; CDR3nt: TGCGCCAGCAGCTTGTCACAGGGCTACACCGGGGAGCTGTTTTTT
d_gene: TRBD2; j_gene: TRBJ2-1; abundance: .; v_gene: TRBV19; CDR3aa: CASSIIAGASYEQFF; CDR3nt: TGTGCCAGTAGTATTATAGCGGGGGCGTCCTATGAGCAGTTCTTC
d_gene: .; j_gene: TRBJ1-1; abundance: .; v_gene: TRBV15; CDR3aa: CATSVFRNTEAFF; CDR3nt: TGTGCCACCAGCGTGTTCCGGAACACTGAAGCTTTCTTT
d_gene: TRBD1; j_gene: TRBJ2-1; abundance: few; v_gene: TRBV5-1; CDR3aa: CASSLPGQYNEQFF; CDR3nt: TGCGCCAGCAGCCTACCGGGACAGTACAATGAGCAGTTCTTC
d_gene: TRBD1; j_gene: TRBJ2-7; abundance: once; v_gene: TRBV27; CDR3aa: CASSSNPGQDRYEQYF; CDR3nt: TGTGCCAGCAGTTCCAACCCGGGACAGGACCGGTACGAGCAGTACTTC
d_gene: .; j_gene: TRBJ2-2; abundance: .; v_gene: TRBV6-4; CDR3aa: CASSDGVRANTGELFF; CDR3nt: TGTGCCAGCAGTGACGGAGTACGCGCGAACACCGGGGAGCTGTTTTTT
d_gene: TRBD2; j_gene: TRBJ2-1; abundance: .; v_gene: TRBV12-5; CDR3aa: CASGLGLAVSSYNEQFF; CDR3nt: TGTGCTAGTGGCCTTGGACTAGCGGTTAGCTCCTACAATGAGCAGTTCTTC
d_gene: .; j_gene: TRBJ1-2; abundance: .; v_gene: TRBV2; CDR3aa: CASSEGRSGTAF; CDR3nt: TGTGCCAGCAGTGAAGGTCGGTCCGGAACCGCCTTC
d_gene: .; j_gene: TRBJ1-1; abundance: .; v_gene: TRBV28; CDR3aa: CASSARLNTEAFF; CDR3nt: TGTGCCAGCAGTGCACGGCTGAACACTGAAGCTTTCTTT
d_gene: .; j_gene: TRBJ1-6; abundance: .; v_gene: TRBV7-9; CDR3aa: CASTTGGPESPLHF; CDR3nt: TGTGCCAGCACTACGGGAGGGCCCGAGTCACCCCTCCACTTT
d_gene: .; j_gene: TRBJ2-1; abundance: .; v_gene: TRBV28; CDR3aa: CASSLVPHEQFF; CDR3nt: TGTGCCAGCAGTTTAGTCCCCCATGAGCAGTTCTTC
d_gene: .; j_gene: TRBJ1-1; abundance: .; v_gene: TRBV6-1; CDR3aa: CAGSPTEMNTEAFF; CDR3nt: TGTGCCGGCAGCCCGACAGAGATGAACACTGAAGCTTTCTTT
d_gene: .; j_gene: TRBJ2-5; abundance: .; v_gene: TRBV6-1; CDR3aa: CASGRVQETQYF; CDR3nt: TGTGCCAGCGGCCGGGTCCAAGAGACCCAGTACTTC
d_gene: .; j_gene: TRBJ1-4; abundance: .; v_gene: TRBV4-1; CDR3aa: CASSDWNNEKLFF; CDR3nt: TGCGCCAGCAGTGACTGGAATAATGAAAAACTGTTTTTT
d_gene: .; j_gene: TRBJ1-4; abundance: .; v_gene: TRBV5-1; CDR3aa: CASSLSGRARGNEKLFF; CDR3nt: TGCGCCAGCAGCTTGAGTGGCAGGGCGAGGGGTAATGAAAAACTGTTTTTT
d_gene: .; j_gene: TRBJ1-4; abundance: .; v_gene: TRBV28; CDR3aa: CAIQNNEKLFF; CDR3nt: TGTGCCATTCAGAATAATGAAAAACTGTTTTTT
d_gene: .; j_gene: TRBJ1-5; abundance: .; v_gene: TRBV4-1; CDR3aa: CASSQDETVGQPQHF; CDR3nt: TGCGCCAGCAGCCAAGATGAGACAGTGGGTCAGCCCCAGCATTTT
d_gene: .; j_gene: TRBJ1-6; abundance: once; v_gene: TRBV7-9; CDR3aa: CASSREGNNSPLHF; CDR3nt: TGTGCCAGCAGCCGCGAGGGGAATAATTCACCCCTCCACTTT
d_gene: .; j_gene: TRBJ1-6; abundance: .; v_gene: TRBV5-4; CDR3aa: CASSLTGSSYNSPLHF; CDR3nt: TGTGCCAGCAGCTTGACAGGGAGCTCCTATAATTCACCCCTCCACTTT
d_gene: TRBD1; j_gene: TRBJ1-5; abundance: .; v_gene: TRBV11-2; CDR3aa: CASSLGQGLYQPQHF; CDR3nt: TGTGCCAGCAGCCTGGGACAGGGACTTTATCAGCCCCAGCATTTT
d_gene: .; j_gene: TRBJ2-3; abundance: once; v_gene: TRBV11-2; CDR3aa: CASSSDLVTDTQYF; CDR3nt: TGTGCCAGCAGCTCAGACCTGGTCACAGATACGCAGTATTTT
d_gene: .; j_gene: TRBJ1-1; abundance: .; v_gene: TRBV10-3; CDR3aa: CAISGRGENTEAFF; CDR3nt: TGTGCCATAAGTGGTAGGGGGGAGAACACTGAAGCTTTCTTT
d_gene: .; j_gene: TRBJ1-1; abundance: .; v_gene: TRBV5-4; CDR3aa: CASNTLQDLGAEAFF; CDR3nt: TGTGCCAGCAATACTCTACAGGATTTAGGAGCTGAAGCTTTCTTT
d_gene: .; j_gene: TRBJ1-5; abundance: .; v_gene: TRBV7-2; CDR3aa: CASSARDNQPQHF; CDR3nt: TGTGCCAGCAGCGCGCGGGACAATCAGCCCCAGCATTTT
d_gene: TRBD1; j_gene: TRBJ1-4; abundance: .; v_gene: TRBV5-6; CDR3aa: CASSLFWGQAYEKLFF; CDR3nt: TGTGCCAGCAGCTTGTTCTGGGGACAGGCCTATGAAAAACTGTTTTTT
d_gene: TRBD1; j_gene: TRBJ1-4; abundance: .; v_gene: TRBV5-4; CDR3aa: CASSERGQGNEKLFF; CDR3nt: TGTGCCAGCAGTGAAAGGGGGCAGGGGAATGAAAAACTGTTTTTT
d_gene: TRBD1; j_gene: TRBJ1-6; abundance: few; v_gene: TRBV7-9; CDR3aa: CASSLLGRGSNSPLHF; CDR3nt: TGTGCCAGCAGCTTATTGGGCAGGGGGAGTAATTCACCCCTCCACTTT
d_gene: .; j_gene: TRBJ2-7; abundance: .; v_gene: TRBV6-6; CDR3aa: CASSYPSAGDEQYF; CDR3nt: TGTGCCAGCAGTTACCCCTCGGCTGGTGACGAGCAGTACTTC
d_gene: TRBD2; j_gene: TRBJ2-1; abundance: .; v_gene: TRBV5-1; CDR3aa: CASSPVPGTRWSNEQFF; CDR3nt: TGCGCCAGCAGCCCCGTCCCCGGGACTAGATGGAGCAATGAGCAGTTCTTC
d_gene: TRBD2; j_gene: TRBJ2-3; abundance: .; v_gene: TRBV30; CDR3aa: CAWSPRLAGGRDTQYF; CDR3nt: TGTGCCTGGAGTCCCCGACTAGCGGGGGGTAGAGATACGCAGTATTTT
d_gene: .; j_gene: TRBJ2-5; abundance: .; v_gene: TRBV30; CDR3aa: CAWAGKRETQYF; CDR3nt: TGTGCCTGGGCGGGGAAGCGAGAGACCCAGTACTTC
d_gene: .; j_gene: TRBJ1-5; abundance: .; v_gene: TRBV5-1; CDR3aa: CASRIGSNQPQHF; CDR3nt: TGCGCCAGCAGAATAGGGTCGAATCAGCCCCAGCATTTT
d_gene: .; j_gene: TRBJ2-1; abundance: .; v_gene: TRBV19; CDR3aa: CADRSVYNEQFF; CDR3nt: TGTGCCGACCGGAGCGTCTACAATGAGCAGTTCTTC
d_gene: .; j_gene: TRBJ1-3; abundance: few; v_gene: TRBV4-1; CDR3aa: CASRQRLEAGNTIYF; CDR3nt: TGCGCCAGCAGGCAGAGGTTAGAGGCTGGAAACACCATATATTTT
d_gene: .; j_gene: TRBJ1-5; abundance: few; v_gene: TRBV5-8; CDR3aa: CASSLGSGRDDGQPQHF; CDR3nt: TGTGCCAGCAGCTTGGGTTCGGGCAGGGATGATGGTCAGCCCCAGCATTTT
d_gene: TRBD1; j_gene: TRBJ1-6; abundance: .; v_gene: TRBV6-5; CDR3aa: CASSYSGTGESPLHF; CDR3nt: TGTGCCAGCAGTTACTCCGGGACAGGGGAATCACCCCTCCACTTT
d_gene: .; j_gene: TRBJ2-2; abundance: .; v_gene: TRBV19; CDR3aa: CASINSGTVTGELFF; CDR3nt: TGTGCCAGTATTAATTCAGGGACCGTCACCGGGGAGCTGTTTTTT
d_gene: .; j_gene: TRBJ2-7; abundance: .; v_gene: TRBV6-1; CDR3aa: CASSELTGFSAGEQYF; CDR3nt: TGTGCCAGCAGTGAACTAACAGGGTTTTCGGCGGGCGAGCAGTACTTC
d_gene: .; j_gene: TRBJ1-3; abundance: few; v_gene: TRBV5-4; CDR3aa: CASSFYGTRLSGNTIYF; CDR3nt: TGTGCCAGCAGCTTCTACGGGACACGTCTATCTGGAAACACCATATATTTT
d_gene: .; j_gene: TRBJ1-3; abundance: .; v_gene: TRBV19; CDR3aa: CASSIASGNTIYF; CDR3nt: TGTGCCAGTAGTATAGCCTCTGGAAACACCATATATTTT
d_gene: .; j_gene: TRBJ2-7; abundance: .; v_gene: TRBV5-8; CDR3aa: CASSRRGAFSYEQYF; CDR3nt: TGTGCCAGCAGCCGGAGGGGCGCGTTCTCCTACGAGCAGTACTTC
d_gene: .; j_gene: TRBJ2-3; abundance: .; v_gene: TRBV7-8; CDR3aa: CASSLALRSTLTDTQYF; CDR3nt: TGTGCCAGCAGCTTAGCGTTGAGGTCGACCCTCACAGATACGCAGTATTTT
d_gene: TRBD1; j_gene: TRBJ1-6; abundance: .; v_gene: TRBV11-2; CDR3aa: CASSLTGGSSPLHF; CDR3nt: TGTGCCAGCAGCTTGACAGGGGGCTCTTCACCCCTCCACTTT
d_gene: .; j_gene: TRBJ2-5; abundance: .; v_gene: TRBV7-9; CDR3aa: CASSPLSRETQYF; CDR3nt: TGTGCCAGCAGCCCCCTGAGCCGAGAGACCCAGTACTTC